The clone carrying this T cell receptor (beta chain) rates as medium-sized. Its specificity is unknown. The table came from immunoSEQ multiplex PCR; TCRdb's copy has only in-frame clones and leaves some out. Found here are roughly 9,000 clones, 65% of them singletons; the top ten hold around 26%. This CDR3 spans 12 amino acids. The germline CDR1 and CDR2 sequences are SQVTM and ANQGSEA. The V gene lost 6 bases and the J gene lost 1 base, with 8 bases spanning the gap. This specimen belongs to a study of tissue T cells after allogeneic stem cell transplantation. Study results and limitations: Alloreactivity or antigen specificity of tissue TCRs was not determined; some clones might be host cells.

The source was tissue from the stomach, collected at autopsy. The chain recombines TRBV29-1 with TRBJ2-3, with unresolved D. This clonotype was sampled from a male donor older than 55 with lung cancer. CDR3 sequence reads: CSVADGTDTQYF. The CDR3 DNA follows: TGCAGCGTCGCGGACGGCACAGATACGCAGTATTTT.